The source of this T cell receptor (beta chain) is a study of blood T cell repertoires in COVID-19. Libraries were prepared by immunoSEQ multiplex PCR; TCRdb keeps only in-frame clonotypes and omits some of them. The table has about 36,000 clones, approximately 80% seen once; the top ten hold around two fifths. This CDR3 has 15 residues. Germline CDR1 MDHEN, CDR2 SYDVKM. The J segment lost 4 bases and the V segment lost 6 bases, leaving 4 bases of the junction unmatched. The V call is TRBV28, the J call TRBJ2-1; 12 bases match TRBD2. The receptor was isolated from a human donor in a cohort sampled during active or convalescent COVID-19. The donor label of this sample is uncertain. The sequenced material came from peripheral blood. CDR3 loop: CASSPGTSGYNEQFF. CDR3 nucleotide sequence: TGTGCCAGCAGCCCAGGGACTAGCGGGTACAATGAGCAGTTCTTC.